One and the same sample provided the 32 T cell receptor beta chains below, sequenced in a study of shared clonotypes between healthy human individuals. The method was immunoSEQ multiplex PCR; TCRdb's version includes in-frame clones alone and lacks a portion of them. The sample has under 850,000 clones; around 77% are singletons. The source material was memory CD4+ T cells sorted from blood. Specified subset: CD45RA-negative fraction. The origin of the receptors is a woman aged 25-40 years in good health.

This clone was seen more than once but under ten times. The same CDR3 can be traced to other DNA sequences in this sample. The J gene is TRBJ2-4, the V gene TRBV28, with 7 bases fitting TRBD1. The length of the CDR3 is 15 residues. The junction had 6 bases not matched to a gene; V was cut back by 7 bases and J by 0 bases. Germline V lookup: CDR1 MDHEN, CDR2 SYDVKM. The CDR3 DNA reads TGTGCCAGCACTGGGGACAGTCTAGCCAAAAACATTCAGTACTTC. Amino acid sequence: CASTGDSLAKNIQYF.

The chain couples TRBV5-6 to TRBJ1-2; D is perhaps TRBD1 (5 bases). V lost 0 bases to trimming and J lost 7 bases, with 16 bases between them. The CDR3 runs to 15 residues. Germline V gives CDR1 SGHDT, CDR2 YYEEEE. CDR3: CASSLDREGEVGYTF. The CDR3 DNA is TGTGCCAGCAGCTTGGATAGGGAAGGGGAAGTTGGCTACACCTTC.

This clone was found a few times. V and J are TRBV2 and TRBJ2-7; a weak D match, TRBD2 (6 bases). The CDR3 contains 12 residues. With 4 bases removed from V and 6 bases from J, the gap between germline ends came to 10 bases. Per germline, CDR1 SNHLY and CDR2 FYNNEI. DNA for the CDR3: TGTGCCAGCAGTGCGACTAGTGCCGAGCAGTACTTC. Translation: CASSATSAEQYF.

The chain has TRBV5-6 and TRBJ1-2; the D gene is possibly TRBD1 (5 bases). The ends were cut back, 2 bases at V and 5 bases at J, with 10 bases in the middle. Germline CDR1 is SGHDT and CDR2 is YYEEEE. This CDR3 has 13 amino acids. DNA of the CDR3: TGTGCCAGCAGCTTACAGGAGGGATATGGCTACACCTTC. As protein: CASSLQEGYGYTF.

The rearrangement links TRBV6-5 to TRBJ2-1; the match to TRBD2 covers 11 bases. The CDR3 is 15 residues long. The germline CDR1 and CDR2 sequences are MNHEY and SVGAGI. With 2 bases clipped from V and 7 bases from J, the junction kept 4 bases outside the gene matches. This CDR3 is CASSYGPSGRNEQFF. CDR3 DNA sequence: TGTGCCAGCAGTTACGGGCCTAGCGGGAGGAATGAGCAGTTCTTC.

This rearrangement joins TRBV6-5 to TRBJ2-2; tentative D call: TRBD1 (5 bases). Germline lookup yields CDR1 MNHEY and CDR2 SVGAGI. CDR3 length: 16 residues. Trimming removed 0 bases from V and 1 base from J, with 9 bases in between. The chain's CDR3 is CASSYSWQGNTGELFF. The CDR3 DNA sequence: TGTGCCAGCAGTTACTCGTGGCAGGGGAACACCGGGGAGCTGTTTTTT.

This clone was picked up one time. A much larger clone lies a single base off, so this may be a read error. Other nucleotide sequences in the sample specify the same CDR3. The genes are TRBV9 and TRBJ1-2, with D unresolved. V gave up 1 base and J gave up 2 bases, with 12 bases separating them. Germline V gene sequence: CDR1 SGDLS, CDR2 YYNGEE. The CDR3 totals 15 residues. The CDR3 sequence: CASSVTPEANYGYTF. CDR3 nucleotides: TGTGCCAGCAGCGTAACCCCAGAAGCCAACTATGGCTACACCTTC.

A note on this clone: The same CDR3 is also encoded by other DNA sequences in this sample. The CDR3 protein is CASSPRLAGIYNEQFF. The CDR3 region has the DNA TGTGCCAGCAGCCCTAGACTAGCGGGAATTTACAATGAGCAGTTCTTC. The J gene is TRBJ2-1, the V gene TRBV11-2; 11 bases map to TRBD2. V lost 5 bases, J lost 4 bases, and 7 bases stayed unmatched. The CDR3 runs 16 residues. CDR1 is SGHAT, CDR2 FQNNGV, per germline.

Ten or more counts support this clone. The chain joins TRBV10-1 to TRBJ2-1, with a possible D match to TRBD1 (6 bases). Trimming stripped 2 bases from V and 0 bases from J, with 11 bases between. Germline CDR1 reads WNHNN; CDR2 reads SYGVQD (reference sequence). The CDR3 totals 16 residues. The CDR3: CASSETGTHSYNEQFF. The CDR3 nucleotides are TGCGCCAGCAGTGAGACCGGGACACACTCCTACAATGAGCAGTTCTTC.

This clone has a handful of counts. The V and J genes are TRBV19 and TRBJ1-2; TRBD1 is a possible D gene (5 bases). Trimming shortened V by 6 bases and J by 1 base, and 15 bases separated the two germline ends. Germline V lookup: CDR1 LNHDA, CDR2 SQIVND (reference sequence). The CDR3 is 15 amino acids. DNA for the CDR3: TGTGCCAGTAGCCTACCGGGGCCCATTAACTATGGCTACACCTTC. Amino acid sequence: CASSLPGPINYGYTF.

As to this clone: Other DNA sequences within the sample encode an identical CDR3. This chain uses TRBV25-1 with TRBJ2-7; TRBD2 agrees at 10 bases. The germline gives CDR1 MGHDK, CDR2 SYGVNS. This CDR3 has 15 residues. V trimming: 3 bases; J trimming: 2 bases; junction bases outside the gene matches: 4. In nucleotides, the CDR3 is TGTGCCAGCAGTGATGGTACTAGCGGGACCTACGAGCAGTACTTC. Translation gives CASSDGTSGTYEQYF.

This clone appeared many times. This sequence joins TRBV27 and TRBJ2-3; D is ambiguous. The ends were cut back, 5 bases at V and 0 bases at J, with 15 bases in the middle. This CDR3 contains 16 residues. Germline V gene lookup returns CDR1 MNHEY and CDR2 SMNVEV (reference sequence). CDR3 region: CASSPARTRSTDTQYF. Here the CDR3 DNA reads TGTGCCAGCAGTCCCGCCAGGACGCGCAGCACAGATACGCAGTATTTT.

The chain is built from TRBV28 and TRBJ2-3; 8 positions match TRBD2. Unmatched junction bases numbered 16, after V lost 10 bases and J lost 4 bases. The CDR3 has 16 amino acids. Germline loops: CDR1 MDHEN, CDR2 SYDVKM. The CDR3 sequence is CAISNGASGRPDTQYF. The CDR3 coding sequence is TGTGCCATATCCAACGGGGCTAGCGGGCGGCCAGATACGCAGTATTTT.

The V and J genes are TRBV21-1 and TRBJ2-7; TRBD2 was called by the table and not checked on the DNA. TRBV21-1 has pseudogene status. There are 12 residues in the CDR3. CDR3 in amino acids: CASKAGTYEQYF. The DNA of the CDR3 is TGTGCCAGCAAAGCGGGAACATACGAGCAGTACTTC.

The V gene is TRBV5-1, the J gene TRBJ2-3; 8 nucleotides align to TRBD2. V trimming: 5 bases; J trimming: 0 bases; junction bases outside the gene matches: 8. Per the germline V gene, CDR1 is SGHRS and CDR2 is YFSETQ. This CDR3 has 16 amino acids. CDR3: CASSPGLALSTDTQYF. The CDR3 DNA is TGCGCCAGCAGTCCTGGACTAGCTCTCAGCACAGATACGCAGTATTTT.

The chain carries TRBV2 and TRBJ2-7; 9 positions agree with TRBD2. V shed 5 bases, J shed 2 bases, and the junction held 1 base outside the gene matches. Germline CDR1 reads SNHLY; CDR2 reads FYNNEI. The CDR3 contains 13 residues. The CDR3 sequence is CASSSGRTYEQYF. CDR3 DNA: TGTGCCAGCAGTAGCGGGAGGACCTACGAGCAGTACTTC.

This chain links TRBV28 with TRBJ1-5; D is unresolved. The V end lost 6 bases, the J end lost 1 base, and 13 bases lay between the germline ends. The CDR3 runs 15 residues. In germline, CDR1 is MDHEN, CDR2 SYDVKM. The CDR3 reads CASSPMTGSNQPQHF. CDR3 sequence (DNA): TGTGCCAGCAGCCCCATGACGGGGAGCAATCAGCCCCAGCATTTT.

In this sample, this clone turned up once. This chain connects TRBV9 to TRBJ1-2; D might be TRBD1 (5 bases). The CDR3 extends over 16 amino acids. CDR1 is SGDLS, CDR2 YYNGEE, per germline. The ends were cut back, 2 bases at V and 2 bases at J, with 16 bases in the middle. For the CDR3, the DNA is TGTGCCAGCAGCGTGAGCACGGGACGAGTGAACTATGGCTACACCTTC. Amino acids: CASSVSTGRVNYGYTF.

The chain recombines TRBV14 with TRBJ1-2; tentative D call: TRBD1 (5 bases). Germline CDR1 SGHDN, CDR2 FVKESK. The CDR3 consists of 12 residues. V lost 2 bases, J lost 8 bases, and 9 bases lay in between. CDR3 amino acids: CASSQQGVGYTF. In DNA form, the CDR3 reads TGTGCCAGCAGCCAACAGGGAGTCGGCTACACCTTC.

This chain's CDR3 is CASRPGEVSNQPQHF. Written as DNA, the CDR3 is TGTGCCAGCCGTCCAGGCGAGGTTAGCAATCAGCCCCAGCATTTT. The chain carries TRBV5-8 and TRBJ1-5; no clear D gene. The CDR3 is made up of 15 amino acids. The V end lost 7 bases, the J end lost 0 bases, and 14 bases lay between the germline ends. Germline V lookup: CDR1 SGHTS, CDR2 YDEGEE. Based on the CDR3 plus reference TRBV5-8 and TRBJ1-5, the full variable domain is EAGVTQSPTHLIKTRGQQATLRCSPISGHTSVYWYQQALGLGLQFLLWYDEGEERNRGNFPPRFSGRQFPNYSSELNVNALELEDSALYLCASRPGEVSNQPQHFGDGTRLSIL.

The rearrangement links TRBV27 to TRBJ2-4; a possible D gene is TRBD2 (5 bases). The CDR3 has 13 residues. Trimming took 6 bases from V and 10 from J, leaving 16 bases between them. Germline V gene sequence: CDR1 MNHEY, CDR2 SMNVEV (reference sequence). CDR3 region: CASRSSSGSIQYF. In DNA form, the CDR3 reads TGTGCCAGCAGATCCTCGTCGGGATCGATTCAGTACTTC.

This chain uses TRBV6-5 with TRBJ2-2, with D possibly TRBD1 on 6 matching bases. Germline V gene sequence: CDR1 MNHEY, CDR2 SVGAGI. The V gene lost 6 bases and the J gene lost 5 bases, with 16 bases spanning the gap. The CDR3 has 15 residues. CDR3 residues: CASRDTGLVTGELFF. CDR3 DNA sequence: TGTGCCAGCAGGGACACAGGGCTGGTGACCGGGGAGCTGTTTTTT.

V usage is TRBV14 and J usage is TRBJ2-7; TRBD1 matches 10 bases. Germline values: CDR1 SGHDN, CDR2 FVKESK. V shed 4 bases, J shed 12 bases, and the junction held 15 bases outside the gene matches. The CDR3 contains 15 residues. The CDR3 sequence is CASSPLGQGTRFWYF. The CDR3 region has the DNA TGTGCCAGCAGCCCGCTGGGACAGGGGACTCGATTTTGGTACTTC.

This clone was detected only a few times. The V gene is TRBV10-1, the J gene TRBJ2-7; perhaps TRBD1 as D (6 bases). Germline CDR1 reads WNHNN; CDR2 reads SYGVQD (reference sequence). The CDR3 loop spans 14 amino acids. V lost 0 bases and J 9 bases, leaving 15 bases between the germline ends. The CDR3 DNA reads TGCGCCAGCAGTGAGTCCACAGGGCGCCCAAGGCAGTACTTC. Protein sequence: CASSESTGRPRQYF.

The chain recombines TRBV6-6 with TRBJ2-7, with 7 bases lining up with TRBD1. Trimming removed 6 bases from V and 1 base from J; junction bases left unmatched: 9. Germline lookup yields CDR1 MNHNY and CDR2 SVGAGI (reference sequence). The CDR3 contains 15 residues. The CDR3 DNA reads TGTGCCAGCAGACACAGGGGATCAGCATCCTACGAGCAGTACTTC. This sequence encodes CASRHRGSASYEQYF.

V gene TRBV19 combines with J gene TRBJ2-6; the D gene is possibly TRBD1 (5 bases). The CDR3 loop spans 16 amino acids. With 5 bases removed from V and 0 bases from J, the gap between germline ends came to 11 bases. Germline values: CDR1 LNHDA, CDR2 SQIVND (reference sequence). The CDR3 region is CASSETGDSGANVLTF. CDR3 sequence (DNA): TGTGCCAGTAGTGAAACAGGCGACTCTGGGGCCAACGTCCTGACTTTC.

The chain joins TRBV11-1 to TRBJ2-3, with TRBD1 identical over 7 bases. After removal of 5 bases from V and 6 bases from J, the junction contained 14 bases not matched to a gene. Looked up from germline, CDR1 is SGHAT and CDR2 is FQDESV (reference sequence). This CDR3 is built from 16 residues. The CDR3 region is CASSPQTGRLVDTQYF. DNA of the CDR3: TGTGCCAGCAGCCCCCAGACAGGGCGGCTGGTGGATACGCAGTATTTT.

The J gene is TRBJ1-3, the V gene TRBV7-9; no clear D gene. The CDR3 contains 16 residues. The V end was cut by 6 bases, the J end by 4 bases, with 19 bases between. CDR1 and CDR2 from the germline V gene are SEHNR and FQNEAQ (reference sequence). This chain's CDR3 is CASSTTAAALGNTIYF. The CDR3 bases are TGTGCCAGCAGTACCACAGCGGCAGCTCTGGGAAACACCATATATTTT.

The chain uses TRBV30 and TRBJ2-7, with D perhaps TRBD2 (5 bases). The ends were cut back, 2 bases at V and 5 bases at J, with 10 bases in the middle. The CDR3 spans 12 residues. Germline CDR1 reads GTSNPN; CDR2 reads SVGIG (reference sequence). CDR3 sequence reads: CAWSTSGNEQYF. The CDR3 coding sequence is TGTGCCTGGAGTACCTCGGGGAACGAGCAGTACTTC.

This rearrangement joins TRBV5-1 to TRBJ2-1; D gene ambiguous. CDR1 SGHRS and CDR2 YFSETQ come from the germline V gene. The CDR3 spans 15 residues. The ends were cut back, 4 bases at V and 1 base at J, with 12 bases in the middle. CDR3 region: CASSPDTLSYNEQFF. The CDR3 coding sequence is TGCGCCAGCAGCCCGGATACGTTATCCTACAATGAGCAGTTCTTC. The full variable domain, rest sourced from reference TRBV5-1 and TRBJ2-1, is KAGVTQTPRYLIKTRGQQVTLSCSPISGHRSVSWYQQTPGQGLQFLFEYFSETQRNKGNFPGRFSGRQFSNSRSEMNVSTLELGDSALYLCASSPDTLSYNEQFFGPGTRLTVL.

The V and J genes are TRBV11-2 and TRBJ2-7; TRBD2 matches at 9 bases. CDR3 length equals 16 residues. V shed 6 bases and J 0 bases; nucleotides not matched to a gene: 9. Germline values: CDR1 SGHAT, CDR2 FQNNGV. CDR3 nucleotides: TGTGCCAGCAGGACCCTGCGGGGGGGGAGCTCCTACGAGCAGTACTTC. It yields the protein CASRTLRGGSSYEQYF.

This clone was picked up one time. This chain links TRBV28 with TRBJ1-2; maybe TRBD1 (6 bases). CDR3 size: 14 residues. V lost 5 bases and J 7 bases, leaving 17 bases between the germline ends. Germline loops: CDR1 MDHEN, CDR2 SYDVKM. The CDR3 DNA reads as TGTGCCAGCAGTGGCGGGACAATTAGCAGTGGCTACACCTTC. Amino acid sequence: CASSGGTISSGYTF.